The entry below gives a single T cell receptor (beta chain) sequence along with its context. The record originates from a study of blood T cell repertoires in COVID-19. V lost 4 bases to trimming and J lost 6 bases; unmatched junction nucleotides: 5. Germline CDR1 is LNHDA and CDR2 is SQIVND (reference sequence). CDR3 length: 14 amino acids. This table comes from immunoSEQ multiplex PCR, and its TCRdb copy is limited to in-frame clones, with some not included. The sample includes some 300,000 clones, around 87% of them seen just once. This clonotype was obtained from a man aged 18 to 35 with active or convalescent COVID-19. Material: peripheral blood. The rearrangement uses TRBV19 and TRBJ1-1, with 10 nucleotides matching TRBD1. This CDR3 reads CASSRQGATSEAFF. The CDR3 DNA follows: TGTGCCAGTAGTAGACAGGGGGCAACGTCTGAAGCTTTCTTT.